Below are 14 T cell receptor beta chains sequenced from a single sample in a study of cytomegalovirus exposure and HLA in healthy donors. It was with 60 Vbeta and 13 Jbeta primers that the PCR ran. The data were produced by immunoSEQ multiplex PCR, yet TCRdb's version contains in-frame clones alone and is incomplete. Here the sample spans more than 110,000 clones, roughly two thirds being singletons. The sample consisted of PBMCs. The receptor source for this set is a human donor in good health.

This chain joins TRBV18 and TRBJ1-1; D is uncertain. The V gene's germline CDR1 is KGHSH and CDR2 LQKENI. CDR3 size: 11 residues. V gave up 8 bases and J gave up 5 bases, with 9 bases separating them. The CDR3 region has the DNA TGTGCCAGCACTACGGGGACTGAAGCTTTCTTT. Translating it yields CASTTGTEAFF.

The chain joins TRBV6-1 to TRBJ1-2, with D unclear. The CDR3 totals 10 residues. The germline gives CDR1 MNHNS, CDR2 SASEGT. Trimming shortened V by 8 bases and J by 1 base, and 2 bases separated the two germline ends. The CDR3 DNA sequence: TGTGCCAGCTATAACTATGGCTACACCTTC. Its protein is CASYNYGYTF.

The CDR3 loop is CASSLPEGGQGNEKLFF. The CDR3, as DNA: TGTGCCAGCTCACTACCGGAAGGGGGACAGGGTAATGAAAAACTGTTTTTT. This sequence joins TRBV18 and TRBJ1-4, with TRBD1 matching over 9 bases. The germline V gene has CDR1 KGHSH and CDR2 LQKENI. The CDR3 is 17 residues long. V was pared by 4 bases and J by 4 bases, with 10 bases of the junction left unmatched.

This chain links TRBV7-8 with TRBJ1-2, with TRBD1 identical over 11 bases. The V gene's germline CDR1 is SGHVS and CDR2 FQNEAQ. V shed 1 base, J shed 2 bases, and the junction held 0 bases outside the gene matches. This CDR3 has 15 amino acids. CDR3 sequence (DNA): TGTGCCAGCAGCTTAGGGACAGGGGGCAACTATGGCTACACCTTC. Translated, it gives CASSLGTGGNYGYTF.

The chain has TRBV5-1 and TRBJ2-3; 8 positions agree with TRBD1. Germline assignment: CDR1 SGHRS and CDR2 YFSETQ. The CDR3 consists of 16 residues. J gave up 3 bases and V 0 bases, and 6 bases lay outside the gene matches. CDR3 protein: CASSLATGGLTDTQYF. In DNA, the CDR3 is TGCGCCAGCAGCTTGGCCACAGGGGGATTAACAGATACGCAGTATTTT.

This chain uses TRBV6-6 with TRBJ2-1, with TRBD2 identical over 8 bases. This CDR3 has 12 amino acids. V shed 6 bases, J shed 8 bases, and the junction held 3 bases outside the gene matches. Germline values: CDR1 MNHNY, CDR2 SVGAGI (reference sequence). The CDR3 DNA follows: TGTGCCAGCAGATCGCGGGAGGATGAGCAGTTCTTC. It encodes CASRSREDEQFF.

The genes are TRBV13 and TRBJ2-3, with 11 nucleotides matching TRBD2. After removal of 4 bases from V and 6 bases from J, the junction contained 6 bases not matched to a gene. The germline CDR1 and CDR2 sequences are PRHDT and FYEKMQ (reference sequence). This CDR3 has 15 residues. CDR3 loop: CASSSGLAGRDTQYF. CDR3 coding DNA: TGTGCCAGCAGCTCAGGACTAGCGGGCAGGGATACGCAGTATTTT.

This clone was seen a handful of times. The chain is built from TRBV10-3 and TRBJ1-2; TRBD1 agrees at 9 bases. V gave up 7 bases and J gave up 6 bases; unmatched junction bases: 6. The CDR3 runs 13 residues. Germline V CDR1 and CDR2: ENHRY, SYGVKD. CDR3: CAITEGQGDGYTF. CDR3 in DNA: TGTGCCATCACCGAGGGACAGGGAGATGGCTACACCTTC.

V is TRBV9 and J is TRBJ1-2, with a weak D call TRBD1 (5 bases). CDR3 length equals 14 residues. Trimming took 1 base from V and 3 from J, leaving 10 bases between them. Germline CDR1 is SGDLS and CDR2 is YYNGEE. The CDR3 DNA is TGTGCCAGCAGCGTAAGGGGTAATGACTATGGCTACACCTTC. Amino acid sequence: CASSVRGNDYGYTF.

This chain's CDR3 is CASSFLSLIQTGANVLTF. The CDR3 region has the DNA TGTGCCAGCAGTTTCCTTTCCCTAATTCAAACTGGGGCCAACGTCCTGACTTTC. The rearrangement links TRBV27 to TRBJ2-6; no clear D gene. Trimming pared 3 bases from V and 2 bases from J, leaving 17 bases between. The CDR3 runs 18 residues. CDR1 is MNHEY and CDR2 is SMNVEV in the germline V gene (reference sequence).

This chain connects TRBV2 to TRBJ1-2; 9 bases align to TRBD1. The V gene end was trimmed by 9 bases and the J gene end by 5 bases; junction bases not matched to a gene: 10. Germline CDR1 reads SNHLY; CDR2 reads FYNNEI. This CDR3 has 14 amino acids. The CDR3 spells CARQNRGRGYGYTF. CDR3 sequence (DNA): TGTGCCAGACAAAACAGGGGGCGCGGTTATGGCTACACCTTC.

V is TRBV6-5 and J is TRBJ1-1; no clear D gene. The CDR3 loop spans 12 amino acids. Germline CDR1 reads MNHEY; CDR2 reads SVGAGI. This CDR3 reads CATARGDTEAFF. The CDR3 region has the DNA TGTGCTACCGCCCGCGGGGACACTGAAGCTTTCTTT.

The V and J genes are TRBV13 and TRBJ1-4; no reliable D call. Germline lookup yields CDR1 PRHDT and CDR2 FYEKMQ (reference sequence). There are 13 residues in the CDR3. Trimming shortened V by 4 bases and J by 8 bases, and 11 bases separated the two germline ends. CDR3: CASSSGSDEKLFF. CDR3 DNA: TGTGCCAGCAGCTCCGGGAGCGACGAAAAACTGTTTTTT.

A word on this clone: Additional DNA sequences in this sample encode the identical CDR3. Written as DNA, the CDR3 is TGCGCCAGCAGCTTGGGTCAGGGTGCCTACGAGCAGTACTTC. As protein: CASSLGQGAYEQYF. This chain uses TRBV5-1 with TRBJ2-7, with a tentative D call TRBD1 (5 bases). The V gene's germline CDR1 is SGHRS and CDR2 YFSETQ. Trimming removed 0 bases at V and 2 bases at J, with 9 bases between. The CDR3 has 14 amino acids.